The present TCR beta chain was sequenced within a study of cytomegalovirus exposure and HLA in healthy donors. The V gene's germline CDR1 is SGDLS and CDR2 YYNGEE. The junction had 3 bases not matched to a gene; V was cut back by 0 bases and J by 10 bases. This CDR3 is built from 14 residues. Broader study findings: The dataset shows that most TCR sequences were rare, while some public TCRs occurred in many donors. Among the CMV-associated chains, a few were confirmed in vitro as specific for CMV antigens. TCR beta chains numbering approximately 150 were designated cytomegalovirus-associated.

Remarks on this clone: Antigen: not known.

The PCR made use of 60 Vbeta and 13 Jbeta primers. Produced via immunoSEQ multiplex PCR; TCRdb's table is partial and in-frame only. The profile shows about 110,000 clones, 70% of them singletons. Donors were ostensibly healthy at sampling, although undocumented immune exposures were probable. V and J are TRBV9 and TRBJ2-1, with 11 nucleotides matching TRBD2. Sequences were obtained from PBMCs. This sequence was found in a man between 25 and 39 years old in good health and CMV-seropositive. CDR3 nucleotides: TGTGCCAGCAGCGTAGTAGCGGGAGGGCCGGAGCAGTTCTTC. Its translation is CASSVVAGGPEQFF.